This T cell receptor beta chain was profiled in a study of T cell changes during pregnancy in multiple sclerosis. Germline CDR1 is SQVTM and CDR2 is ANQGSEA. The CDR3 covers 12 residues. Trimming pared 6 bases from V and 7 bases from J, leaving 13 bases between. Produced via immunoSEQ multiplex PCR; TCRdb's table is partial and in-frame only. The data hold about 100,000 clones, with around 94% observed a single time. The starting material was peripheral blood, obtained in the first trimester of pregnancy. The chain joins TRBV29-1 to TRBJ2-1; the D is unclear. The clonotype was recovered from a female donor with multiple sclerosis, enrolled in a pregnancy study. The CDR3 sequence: CSVDPTVNEQFF. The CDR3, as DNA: TGCAGCGTCGATCCTACAGTAAATGAGCAGTTCTTC.